This T cell receptor (beta chain) was captured by sequencing in a study of neurological immune-mediated disorders. This clonotype was recorded at least ten times. From 15-18 subjects, over 170 million TCR-beta sequences were obtained in each sequencing run. TCRdb ran MiXCR on the 5' RACE reads and lists one entry per CDR3 protein. The profile shows 50,000 to 70,000 distinct CDR3 sequences, 10% to 15% of them singletons. CDR1 is DFQATT and CDR2 is SNEGSKA in the germline V gene (reference sequence). V shed 0 bases, J shed 4 bases, and the junction held 9 bases outside the gene matches. The CDR3 is 16 amino acids.

J is TRBJ1-1 and V is TRBV20-1; the match to TRBD1 covers 9 bases. The sequence derives from a woman in her sixties with HTLV-1-associated myelopathy (HAM/TSP). Material for sequencing was PBMCs. CDR3 sequence reads: CSARDPSHRGPTEAFF. As DNA, the CDR3 is TGCAGTGCTAGAGACCCCTCTCACAGGGGGCCCACTGAAGCTTTCTTT.